The clone carrying this T cell receptor beta chain was counted a few times. The data derive from a study of blood T cell repertoires in COVID-19. About the study: PBMCs, B-cell-depleted T cells, or T cells provided the cDNA or gDNA that made up the material.

Authors' processing steps: Reference gene primer amplification gave estimated nucleated cell counts. Profiling relied on immunoSEQ multiplex PCR, and the TCRdb table lists in-frame clones only, not all of them. D and trimming were read from the DNA, whereas the V and J calls and clone size are those reported in that table. Found here are about half a million clones, 75% to 90% of them singletons; the top ten hold roughly 3.2%. Trimming stripped 3 bases from V and 8 bases from J, with 15 bases between. Germline CDR1 reads SGDLS; CDR2 reads YYNGEE. The CDR3 is 14 residues long. The chain uses TRBV9 and TRBJ2-4; a possible D gene is TRBD2 (5 bases). This clonotype originated in a human donor in a cohort sampled during active COVID-19. Sequencing input: peripheral blood. The CDR3 loop is CASSASNEGDIQYF. The CDR3 bases are TGTGCCAGCAGCGCCTCCAATGAGGGAGACATTCAGTACTTC.